This entry concerns a single T cell receptor (beta chain). Its binding antigen is unknown. No clone much larger than this one lies a single base away; base qualities are absent. Sequencing was performed on an Illumina HiSeq 2500. First-strand cDNA was synthesized with Superscript III and a set of TRAV- and TRBV-specific primers, covering both TCRalpha and TCRbeta chains. TCRs were amplified with Phusion for approximately 20 PCR cycles using a constant-region primer together with the adapter attached to the V primers. The MessageAmp II aRNA Amplification Kit was used to amplify the isolated mRNA, with in vitro transcription run for approximately 15 hours at 37 degrees C. mRNA for TCR sequencing was isolated with the Dynabeads mRNA DIRECT Purification Kit. Indexed Illumina adapters were added in a second Phusion PCR of about 25 cycles, and the PCR products were purified with AMPure XP beads. Regarding the original processing steps: Using custom Perl scripts, TCR sequences encoding the same protein were pooled, out-of-frame sequences were removed, and the abundance of each clonotype was computed. Any TCR sequence backed by just one read was left out of the analysis. Among the metrics used to describe the repertoires were Shannon entropy, Gini index, clonality, richness, and the frequency of TCRs shared between repertoires. TCRdb reprocessing: public reads trimmed at Q25 with fastp, clones called with MiXCR, in-frame beta chains kept. One record per CDR3 amino acid sequence lists the most common genes and DNA. TCRdb's processing, not the authors', yielded these V and J calls. In this sample the table shows tens of thousands of distinct CDR3 sequences, 15% to 20% of which occur a single time. Less than 3% of the sample is held by the ten biggest clonotypes.

The time point tag for this specimen amounts to: before trial treatment. Donors were enrolled in RACIN, a single-arm phase I dose-escalation trial combining nivolumab, ipilimumab, aspirin, low-dose cyclophosphamide and low-dose radiotherapy. Eligible patients had advanced, TIL-negative solid tumors. These data belong to a study of low-dose radiotherapy and immunotherapy resistance in tumors (dated by TCRdb to the early 2020s). Describing the broader study: Cohort 1 received 0.5 Gy per fraction every 2 weeks, with a prescribed total PTV dose of 6.5 Gy. The translational analysis covered eight patients: three from the first dose cohort and the first five from the second dose cohort. Cohort 2 received 1 Gy per fraction every two weeks, with a total of 13 Gy over 26 weeks. Cyclophosphamide 200 mg/m2 was administered intravenously every two weeks, one day before each radiation and immunotherapy administration. Patients were given nivolumab as a 240 mg flat dose every two weeks and ipilimumab at 1 mg/kg every six weeks, with both drugs delivered intravenously. Trial participants were not randomized into treatment groups. Patients took aspirin 300 mg orally once daily for four cycles, starting on cycle 1 day 1.

Sequences were derived from PBMCs, sampled before treatment. The TCR sequence derives from a male donor with prostate cancer.

The DNA sequence is given as TGTGCCAGCAGAAAGGAAGGGCTGTTTTTT. This yields the protein CASRKEGLFF. The sequence joins TRBV6-2 or TRBV6-3 to TRBJ2-2; there is no confident call for the D gene. Taken from cysteine to phenylalanine, the CDR3 has 10 residues. Only CDR3 DNA remains: 30 bases, in frame from the first base. The junction carries 9 bases between V and J, which are trimmed by 6 bases and 13 bases respectively. The germline V gene yields MNHEY for CDR1 and SVGEGT for CDR2.